This T cell receptor beta chain was captured by sequencing in a study of cytomegalovirus exposure and HLA in healthy donors (dated by TCRdb to the late 2010s). Some background on the complete study: According to an earlier analysis of 550 to 700 of the donors, about 179 million T cells yielded 95 million to 140 million unique TCR beta sequences and about 300 Gb of sequence data. Roughly 300 gigabases of sequencing data and tens of millions of unique TCR sequences were included in an early release covering 550 to 650 HLA-typed donors. The genetic ancestry cluster associated with self-reported Caucasian donors included 80% to 90% of the roughly 400 genotyped donors. The aim of the study was to test whether cataloging public T cell receptors could identify signatures of past pathogen exposure. The study profiled the T cell repertoires of hundreds of subjects by immunosequencing and related them to cytomegalovirus serostatus. Along with the approximately 700-subject first cohort, a separate validation cohort of roughly 110 different subjects was used. To predict cytomegalovirus infection status, the study combined high-throughput TCR immunosequencing, statistical association of individual TCRs with disease status, and machine learning. In a later analysis, previously published TCR beta repertoires from 500 to 750 donors were re-analyzed and high-resolution HLA genotyping was added so that TCR occurrence patterns could be studied. In the later analysis, no new phenotypic data were used to find candidate immune exposures; instead, reliance was placed on TCR beta sequences and their occurrence across donors. An earlier analysis of nearly 600 of the donors applied high-throughput TCR beta sequencing to assess whether each TCR beta V gene segment acted as functional or pseudogenic. Donor age, sex, ethnicity and CMV serostatus were compiled together with the repertoire data. In a later genetic analysis, genome-wide SNP genotypes for about 55% of the roughly 700 donors were used, and that subset was treated as a discovery cohort. All discovery cohort repertoires had been generated using a single sequencing platform. HLA typing covered class I and class II loci at four-digit resolution. Typing coverage varied by locus: about 629-640 donors for A, B, C, DRB1 and DQB1; approximately 560 for DQA1; around 570 for DPA1; roughly 450 for DPB1. About 5 DR-DQ haplotypes were handled as single units for association and clustering, since linkage in the cohort was strong. Among over 350 genotyped donors of the cohort, an average of around 240,000 unique TCR beta nucleotide sequences were sequenced per donor, roughly a sixth of them non-productive.

This clone has more than one count but fewer than ten. What antigen it recognizes has not been identified. No clone much larger than this one lies a single base away; base qualities are absent. The library was built by means of the immunoSEQ multiplex PCR assay. For the multiplex PCR, a mixture combining 60 forward primers for TCR Vbeta segments and 13 reverse primers for TCR Jbeta segments was used. Amplification of the CDR3 region of rearranged TCR beta genes was performed with a multiplex PCR assay on genomic DNA. The Illumina HiSeq System was used to sequence the amplified TCR beta libraries as 87-base-pair reads. From the authors' description of their analysis: A later analysis counted tens of millions of unique TCR beta chains across the 666 repertoires, and roughly 10 million of these chains were shared by at least two donors. To remove PCR and sequencing errors, raw reads were error-corrected and collapsed into unique sequences using a nearest-neighbor algorithm that merged closely related sequences. To assign V, D and J gene segments, CDR3 sequences were aligned to IMGT reference sequences. For a sequence to be retained, a match of at least six nucleotides was required to both a V gene segment and a J gene segment. Rearrangements were classified as productive when the CDR3 lacked stop codons and remained in frame with V and J, and all other rearrangements were classified as non-productive. CDR3 was defined according to IMGT convention as the region running from the second conserved V-encoded cysteine to the conserved J-encoded phenylalanine. The earlier analysis of about 590 of the donors excluded sequences that lacked an unambiguous match to a single V gene segment. An earlier analysis of several hundred of the donors called V segments functional above 56.7% productive rearrangements and segregating when the between-donor standard deviation exceeded 5%. A statistical classification framework was built to diagnose cytomegalovirus status from the catalog of TCR beta chain sequences. V and J gene assignment, in a later analysis, came from comparing TCR nucleotide sequences with IMGT/GENE-DB human TR gene sequences. In a later analysis, CDR3 sequences and most-parsimonious VDJ recombination scenarios were assigned using the TCRdist pipeline. In a later analysis, every TCR beta chain was defined by the combination of its CDR3 amino acid sequence and its V-gene family, and reads without a unique V-gene family were dropped. As a way to deal with suspected cross-contamination and a sequencing artifact, a later analysis dropped approximately 590 nucleotide sequences that were highly shared and had low generation probability. In a later analysis, a clonal expansion index was calculated for each public chain from normalized within-repertoire ranks of inferred template counts. Generation probabilities in a later analysis came from a VDJ recombination model fitted to out-of-frame rearrangements, and those results were checked against IGoR. A later analysis scored TCR-TCR, TCR-HLA and TCR-CMV co-occurrence with hypergeometric tests, applying a repertoire-size bias correction to TCR pairs. To estimate false discovery rates, a later analysis permuted the HLA or CMV assignments 20 times. In a later analysis, co-occurring TCRs were grouped using DBSCAN, and TCRdist sequence similarity was added for clustering within HLA-allele-positive subsets. Repertoires with fewer than 30,000 or more than 120,000 public chains, plus five repertoires with anomalous nucleotide sharing, were excluded from co-occurrence clustering. This is the immuneACCESS table as TCRdb keeps it, with only in-frame sequences that have V and J called. A part of the clones is gone; compared with another copy, unresolved V genes explain less than half, and the rest is unexplained. V and J calls plus clone size are reproduced from that table; the DNA served to infer D and trimming. Here the sample has some 140,000 clones; around 80% occur a single time. The leading ten clones occupy more than 0.9% of the sample.

Paper-wide results and their limitations: Presence/absence analyses assumed roughly uniform sequencing depth across donors, an assumption that may not hold. This cohort had only TCR beta chains sequenced, and the lack of alpha or paired-chain data limited which features could be detected. When HLA alleles, especially DR and DQ, strongly co-occurred, TCR associations were difficult to assign to individual alleles. At a false discovery rate of 0.05, a later analysis linked 16,000 or so TCR beta sequences to specific HLA alleles. In a later genetic analysis, fewer N-insertions in productive TCRs were reported among donors in an Asian-associated ancestry cluster than the 666-donor mean. In the study, 150 to 200 TCR beta chains were listed as associated with cytomegalovirus. In vitro tests confirmed that a few of the cytomegalovirus-associated TCR beta chains recognize cytomegalovirus antigens. While some public TCRs were present in many individuals, most TCR sequences turned up only very rarely across donors. Because HLA typing was unavailable for some donors at each locus, only the typed subset was used in association tests. Fewer than 20 rarely observed V segments, including chromosome 9 orphons, were excluded from the earlier analysis of approximately 500 of the donors because counts were too low. A further reported finding was that TCR beta sequences accurately predicted the HLA-A and HLA-B alleles for most subjects in the first cohort. A cluster of highly shared sequence variants was judged likely to represent a technical artifact of the sequencing pipeline. A later analysis reported that several top co-occurrence clusters appeared linked to parvovirus B19, influenza, CMV and Epstein-Barr virus. In a later analysis, HLA-associated TCR beta chains showed more clonal expansion and lower generation probabilities than non-associated chains that were equally common. Linkage disequilibrium might explain the correlated functional status among segregating V segments, but an unknown experimental factor could not be excluded. Because the 87-base-pair reads could not distinguish some IMGT-functional V segments, including TRBV6-2 and TRBV6-3, those segments were excluded. In a later analysis, most CMV-associated TCR beta chains were found to appear HLA-restricted, with HLA associations seemingly driven largely by CMV exposure. The classifier was reported to diagnose cytomegalovirus status with high specificity and sensitivity in both the original and validation cohorts. The authors suggested that the approach could potentially be extended to other disease states and immunological phenotypes. A later genetic analysis associated a missense DCLRE1C variant with V-gene and J-gene trimming of TCR beta chains, and an independent cohort replicated the association. In an earlier analysis of 587 of the donors, most TCR beta V segments appeared in productive rearrangements about 87% or about 30% of the time, broadly matching IMGT annotations. Immune exposure information for the cohort was limited to CMV serostatus. A later analysis found that TCR association rates varied across HLA loci, with DRB1 alleles showing the most associated TCRs and HLA-C alleles the fewest.

The cohort comprised fewer than 700 healthy bone marrow donors. At the time of sampling, every cohort member was nominally healthy, though immune exposures that went unrecorded were likely present. The donor was CMV seropositive and belonged to the group of 250 to 300 seropositive cohort members. A peripheral blood sample was collected from each donor, and TCR beta sequencing was performed on peripheral blood mononuclear cells. The Qiagen DNeasy Blood Extraction Kit was used to extract genomic DNA from the blood cell samples. From the germline V gene (reference sequence), CDR1 is SGHKS and CDR2 is YYEKEE. The CDR3 has 15 amino acids, counting the end cysteine and phenylalanine. Here the CDR3 DNA is all that survives: 45 bases in frame from base 1. The V end gives up 0 bases and the J end 9 bases, leaving 10 bases in the junction not matched to a gene.

Here the chain combines TRBV5-5 and TRBJ2-3, with 7 bases matching TRBD2. This receptor was taken from a male donor in good health and CMV-seropositive. The material sequenced was PBMCs. The CDR3 here reads CASSLGRTTGGTQYF. In nucleotides, the sequence is TGTGCCAGCAGCTTGGGGCGAACGACCGGGGGGACGCAGTATTTT.